Shown below are 7 T cell receptor beta chains from a single sample sequenced in a study of OX40 agonist ivuxolimab in advanced cancers. The method was immunoSEQ multiplex PCR; TCRdb's version includes in-frame clones alone and lacks a portion of them. In the table there are fewer than 55,000 clones, around 87% of which are singletons. The sequences come from CD4+ or CD8+ T cells sorted from blood, collected in a trial of the OX40 agonist ivuxolimab. These receptors all stem from an adult with an advanced solid tumor such as melanoma, head and neck, liver or kidney cancer.

The chain joins TRBV9 to TRBJ2-1, with D possibly matching TRBD1 (5 bases). CDR3 size: 15 residues. The germline V gene encodes CDR1 SGDLS and CDR2 YYNGEE. Trimming pared 0 bases from V and 0 bases from J, leaving 7 bases between. CDR3 bases: TGTGCCAGCAGCGTAGAAGGGGTCTCCTACAATGAGCAGTTCTTC. Its translation is CASSVEGVSYNEQFF.

CDR3 region: CSVALGGAAYEQYF. CDR3 nucleotides: TGCAGCGTTGCTCTGGGAGGGGCGGCCTACGAGCAGTACTTC. The chain joins TRBV29-1 to TRBJ2-7, with 7 bases that match TRBD2. Germline CDR1 and CDR2: SQVTM and ANQGSEA. J lost 2 bases, V lost 4 bases, and 8 bases had no gene match. The CDR3 covers 14 residues.

Here the CDR3 reads CASRPSGTGNTEAFF. CDR3 coding DNA: TGTGCCAGTAGGCCATCCGGGACAGGGAACACTGAAGCTTTCTTT. The chain uses TRBV19 and TRBJ1-1; 8 bases align to TRBD1. This CDR3 is built from 15 residues. After removal of 6 bases from V and 1 base from J, the junction contained 7 bases not matched to a gene. Germline assignment: CDR1 LNHDA and CDR2 SQIVND (reference sequence).

The chain is built from TRBV7-2 and TRBJ2-7, with TRBD2 matching over 8 bases. Germline V gives CDR1 SGHTA, CDR2 FQGNSA. The CDR3 is 13 residues long. Germline trimming cut 4 bases from V and 6 bases from J; bases unmatched to any gene: 5. The CDR3 DNA sequence: TGTGCCAGCAGCTCTGGACTAGCAAGCGAGCAGTACTTC. It translates to CASSSGLASEQYF.

In the case of this clone: A read error may produce the germline difference seen at one junction end. The V and J genes are TRBV13 and TRBJ2-3; 12 bases align to TRBD2. Germline CDR1 is PRHDT and CDR2 is FYEKMQ (reference sequence). This CDR3 is built from 16 residues. The CDR3 DNA sequence: TGTGCCAGCAGCCTAGGGGCTAGCGGGAGGGAAGATACGCAGTATTTT. Its protein is CASSLGASGREDTQYF.

J is TRBJ1-1 and V is TRBV19; D might be TRBD1 (5 bases). V was clipped by 4 bases and J by 1 base, with 22 bases between them. Germline lookup yields CDR1 LNHDA and CDR2 SQIVND (reference sequence). The CDR3 extends over 18 amino acids. CDR3: CASSTSTVSDSWNTEAFF. The CDR3 nucleotides read TGTGCCAGTAGTACTTCGACTGTCAGCGACAGTTGGAACACTGAAGCTTTCTTT.

The chain employs TRBV4-3 and TRBJ1-1; D not resolved. The CDR3 is 13 amino acids. CDR1 LGHNA and CDR2 YSLEER come from the germline V gene. V was shortened by 1 base and J by 1 base, with 4 bases between the two germline ends. CDR3 sequence reads: CASSQAPNTEAFF. CDR3 DNA sequence: TGCGCCAGCAGCCAAGCACCGAACACTGAAGCTTTCTTT.